The clone carrying this T cell receptor (beta chain) has at least ten counts. The antigen is undetermined. The read terminates 3 residues ahead of where the CDR3 ends, so the germline J gene completes it. The entry originates in a study of T cell clonality in common variable immunodeficiency. Findings of the study overall: In common variable immunodeficiency, TCR beta chains reportedly carried fewer deletions and N-nucleotide insertions.

J was trimmed by 2 bases and V by 1 base; bases with no gene match: 0. Germline V gene sequence: CDR1 LNHDA, CDR2 SQIVND (reference sequence). CDR3 size: 15 residues. Assay used: immunoSEQ multiplex PCR; TCRdb lists only in-frame clones, some missing. This sample carries 20,000 or so clones, none of them present only once. Patients had low serum IgG, IgA and/or IgM and specific antibody deficiency. Blood came from CVID subjects not ill and not taking immunomodulatory or immunosuppressive medication. Sequencing was performed on peripheral blood mononuclear cells. This TCR came from a human donor with common variable immunodeficiency. V is TRBV19 and J is TRBJ2-1; 9 nucleotides align to TRBD1. The CDR3 DNA, read in part, is TGTGCCAGTAGTATAGGGACAGGGGCCTACAATGAG. It translates to CASSIGTGAYNE. The entire CDR3 protein is CASSIGTGAYNEQFF.